This TCR beta chain appears in the sequencing data of a study of shared clonotypes between healthy human individuals. The wider study: Three CD4 naive, three CD4 memory, two CD8 naive and one CD8 memory plate were used per donor. Study-level points and caveats: Large sequencing depth failed to make sorted-subset sequencing complete, rarefaction showed. Relative to clonotypes present in all four donors, those not shared had lower generation probabilities. Of the naive CD4 clonotypes, around 4.7% were shared across a handful of donors.

V was pared by 3 bases and J by 5 bases, with 8 bases of the junction left unmatched. CDR3 length: 16 amino acids. Germline assignment: CDR1 KGHSH and CDR2 LQKENI. As concerns this clone: Its antigen is unknown.

Using immunoSEQ multiplex PCR, the repertoire was profiled, and TCRdb retains in-frame clones only, with some absent. The top ten hold approximately 1.5% of the sample, which has around 1 million clones, 76% seen once. The sample consisted of memory CD4+ T cells sorted from blood. Documented subset: CD45RA-negative fraction. The rearrangement links TRBV18 to TRBJ2-3; 10 positions agree with TRBD2. The receptor's source is a man between 18 and 35 years old in good health. CDR3 sequence (DNA): TGTGCCAGCTCACCCGCAGCGGGAGGGCCGGTAGATACGCAGTATTTT. Translation gives CASSPAAGGPVDTQYF.